This is a list of T cell receptor beta chains from one sample in a study of blood T cell repertoires in COVID-19. Here immunoSEQ multiplex PCR was the method, and the copy in TCRdb shows in-frame clones only, minus some. This sample yields roughly 250,000 clones, of which around 87% are seen a single time; roughly 1.6% belongs to the top ten. The sequenced sample consisted of PBMCs or T cells enriched from blood (not recorded which). The receptor source for this set is a woman aged 45-59 years who had recovered from COVID-19. Both conserved end residues are part of each CDR3. The D gene is left open where the match is weak. Clone size, where shown, is once, few, many, or a class for clones that have expanded.

D | length | J | size | V | DNA | CDR3
- | 14 | TRBJ1-5 | - | TRBV9 | TGTGCCAGCAGCGTAGCCGACACACACCACCCCCAGCATTTT | CASSVADTHHPQHF
- | 13 | TRBJ2-3 | - | TRBV19 | TGTGCCAGTAGTTTATCTAGCACAGATACGCAGTATTTT | CASSLSSTDTQYF
- | 13 | TRBJ2-4 | - | TRBV2 | TGTGCCAGCTTCGAGTTTGTCAAAAACATTCAGTACTTC | CASFEFVKNIQYF
TRBD1 | 16 | TRBJ2-3 | - | TRBV5-6 | TGTGCCAGCAGCTTATTGGGACAGGGGGAATGGGATACGCAGTATTTT | CASSLLGQGEWDTQYF
- | 10 | TRBJ1-1 | once | TRBV6-5 | TGTGCCAGCACTTGGGGCGAAGCTTTCTTT | CASTWGEAFF
TRBD1 | 16 | TRBJ2-3 | - | TRBV4-1 | TGCGCCAGCAGCCAAAGGGGACAGGGGAGCACAGATACGCAGTATTTT | CASSQRGQGSTDTQYF
- | 15 | TRBJ2-1 | - | TRBV5-1 | TGCGCCAGCAGCTTGGATCTAGCGTCTTCCAATGAGCAGTTCTTC | CASSLDLASSNEQFF
- | 15 | TRBJ1-4 | - | TRBV5-4 | TGTGCCAGCAGCTCGGGTCAGGGGACTAATGAAAAACTGTTTTTT | CASSSGQGTNEKLFF
- | 14 | TRBJ2-7 | - | TRBV5-4 | TGTGCCAGCAGTCCGAGGCAGGGATTTTACGAGCAGTACTTC | CASSPRQGFYEQYF
TRBD2 | 14 | TRBJ2-1 | - | TRBV19 | TGTGCCAGTAGTATGGGCGGCGGGGAGGGGTCGCAGTTCTTC | CASSMGGGEGSQFF